The clone carrying this T cell receptor beta chain has at least ten counts. Its specificity is unknown. The CDR3 is 14 residues long. The V end lost 3 bases, the J end lost 3 bases, and 12 bases lay between the germline ends. From germline, CDR1 is SGHRS and CDR2 YFSETQ. Unique molecular identifiers tagged the TCRbeta library. TCRdb redid the calling of the PCR reads with MiXCR, one entry per CDR3 protein. The sample records approximately 170,000 distinct CDR3 sequences, approximately 10% being singletons. This sample is drawn from a study of T-cell reconstitution after alpha-beta-depleted transplantation in children. Study conclusions and caveats: By about two months after transplant, alpha-beta T cells reportedly arose from several hundred graft clones that had expanded. From surviving recipient T cells and thymic progenitors came the high day-60 TCRbeta diversity observed in some patients.

This sequence joins TRBV5-1 and TRBJ2-5; D call uncertain. This sequence originates from a boy between 2 and 15 years old with acute myeloid leukemia, due to receive a stem cell transplant. Sequencing used PBMCs, obtained before TCRalphabeta/CD19-depleted stem cell transplant. The CDR3 nucleotides read TGCGCCAGCAGCTCCACGGGCCAAAAAGAGACCCAGTACTTC. It encodes CASSSTGQKETQYF.